The present TCR beta chain was sequenced within a study of cytomegalovirus exposure and HLA in healthy donors. Whole-study findings and limits: It was found in a later analysis that first-cohort TCR clusters tended to co-occur in the 120 validation repertoires.

About this clone: What it recognizes is unknown.

TCRdb's table, derived via immunoSEQ multiplex PCR, lists solely in-frame clones and lacks some. The table includes around 63,000 clones, 80% to 90% detected once. V was pared by 3 bases and J by 1 base, with 12 bases between. The germline V gene encodes CDR1 GTSNPN and CDR2 SVGIG (reference sequence). The CDR3 contains 14 residues. Sequenced input: PBMCs. J is TRBJ1-2 and V is TRBV30, with D possibly matching TRBD1 (6 bases). The sequence was collected from a woman aged 18-29 years in good health and CMV-seronegative. CDR3 residues: CAWRGKGVNYGYTF. The CDR3 region has the DNA TGTGCCTGGAGAGGGAAGGGGGTTAACTATGGCTACACCTTC.